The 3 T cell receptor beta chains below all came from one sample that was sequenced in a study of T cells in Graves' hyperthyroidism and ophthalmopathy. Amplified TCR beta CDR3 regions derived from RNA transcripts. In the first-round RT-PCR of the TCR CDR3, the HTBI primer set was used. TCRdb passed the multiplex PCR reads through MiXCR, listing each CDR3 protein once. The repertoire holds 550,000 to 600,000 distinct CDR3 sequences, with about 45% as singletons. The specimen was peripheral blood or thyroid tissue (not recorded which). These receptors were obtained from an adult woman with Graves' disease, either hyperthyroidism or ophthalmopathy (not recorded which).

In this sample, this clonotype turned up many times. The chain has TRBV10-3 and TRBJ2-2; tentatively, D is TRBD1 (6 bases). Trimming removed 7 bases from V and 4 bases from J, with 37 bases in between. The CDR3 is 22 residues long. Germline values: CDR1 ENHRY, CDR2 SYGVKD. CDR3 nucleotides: TGTGCCATCAACAATGTAAACTGGAGTCCAAAGAGGGGGAGAATTGGCACCGGGGAGCTGTTTTTT. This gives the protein CAINNVNWSPKRGRIGTGELFF.

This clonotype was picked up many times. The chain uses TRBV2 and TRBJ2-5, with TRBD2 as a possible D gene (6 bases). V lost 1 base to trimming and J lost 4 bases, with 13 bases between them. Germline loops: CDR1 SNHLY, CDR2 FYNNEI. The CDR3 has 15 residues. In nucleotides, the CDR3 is TGTGCCAGCAGTGAAGGGGTGCTGCGGGGAGAGACCCAGTACTTC. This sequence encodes CASSEGVLRGETQYF. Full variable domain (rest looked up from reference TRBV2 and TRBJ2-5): EPEVTQTPSHQVTQMGQEVILRCVPISNHLYFYWYRQILGQKVEFLVSFYNNEISEKSEIFDDQFSVERPDGSNFTLKIRSTKLEDSAMYFCASSEGVLRGETQYFGPGTRLLVL.

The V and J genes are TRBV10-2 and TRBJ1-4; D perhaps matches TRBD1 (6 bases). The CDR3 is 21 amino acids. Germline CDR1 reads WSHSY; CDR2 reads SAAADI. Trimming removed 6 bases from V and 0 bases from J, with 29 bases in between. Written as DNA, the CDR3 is TGCGCCAGCAGCCAAGATCCCCCCCGGTGGGGAGGGGGGGCAACTAATGAAAAACTGTTTTTT. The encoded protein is CASSQDPPRWGGGATNEKLFF.